A selection of T cell receptor beta chains follows, all from one sample in a study of beta chain features in type 1 diabetes. Here immunoSEQ multiplex PCR was the method, and the copy in TCRdb shows in-frame clones only, minus some. The table has tens of thousands of clones, approximately 61% seen once. What was sequenced was Tregs from blood. The receptor set was obtained from a young man with type 1 diabetes. Some clones in this sample may be carry-over from other donors' samples. Both conserved end residues are part of each CDR3. The D gene is left open where the match is weak. Clone size is stated in some rows and not others, as once, few, many or a class when expanded.

D gene	clone size	V gene	CDR3 length	J gene	CDR3 protein	CDR3 DNA
.	.	TRBV6-5	13	TRBJ1-6	CASRRDLNSPLHF	TGTGCCAGCAGGAGAGATCTTAATTCACCCCTCCACTTT
.	once	TRBV6-1	11	TRBJ1-1	CASTLGGTSFF	TGTGCCAGCACCCTCGGGGGGACCTCTTTCTTT
.	.	TRBV5-4	12	TRBJ2-2	CASSLDSGELFF	TGTGCCAGCAGCTTGGACTCCGGGGAGCTGTTTTTT
TRBD2	.	TRBV18	15	TRBJ2-7	CASSPGAGVTYEQYF	TGTGCCAGCTCACCAGGTGCGGGGGTGACCTACGAGCAGTACTTC
.	few	TRBV10-3	17	TRBJ1-3	CASSGLGDSKSGNTIYF	TGTGCCTCGAGTGGTCTGGGGGACTCAAAGTCTGGAAACACCATATATTTT
TRBD2	once	TRBV10-3	16	TRBJ2-2	CAISEWLAGDTGELFF	TGTGCCATCAGTGAGTGGCTAGCGGGGGACACCGGGGAGCTGTTTTTT
.	.	TRBV14	15	TRBJ2-7	CASSLALSRDNEQYF	TGTGCCAGCAGCTTAGCCCTCAGCAGGGACAACGAGCAGTACTTC
TRBD2	once	TRBV5-4	14	TRBJ2-5	CASSRGLAEETQYF	TGTGCCAGCAGCCGAGGACTAGCAGAAGAGACCCAGTACTTC
TRBD1	.	TRBV9	15	TRBJ2-7	CASSEGGTGEFEQYF	TGTGCCAGCAGCGAAGGAGGGACAGGGGAATTCGAGCAGTACTTC
.	.	TRBV7-8	14	TRBJ1-6	CASSSTAYNSPLHF	TGTGCCAGCAGCTCTACAGCCTATAATTCACCCCTCCACTTT
.	.	TRBV7-9	15	TRBJ1-5	CASSPGGGAYQPQHF	TGTGCCAGCAGCCCGGGAGGGGGGGCCTATCAGCCCCAGCATTTT
.	few	TRBV20-1	11	TRBJ2-5	CSASWSETQYF	TGCAGTGCTAGTTGGAGCGAGACCCAGTACTTC
TRBD2	.	TRBV9	16	TRBJ2-3	CASSPGGLAGVDTQYF	TGTGCCAGCAGTCCCGGGGGACTAGCGGGGGTAGATACGCAGTATTTT
.	few	TRBV7-2	15	TRBJ2-1	CASSTGLSSYNEQFF	TGTGCCAGCAGCACGGGACTCAGCTCCTACAATGAGCAGTTCTTC
.	.	TRBV10-3	15	TRBJ2-1	CAISESRQGRNEQFF	TGTGCCATCAGTGAGTCAAGGCAGGGGCGCAATGAGCAGTTCTTC
.	.	TRBV19	16	TRBJ1-6	CASSIRTGEGNSPLHF	TGTGCCAGTAGTATTCGGACGGGAGAGGGGAATTCACCCCTCCACTTT
.	.	TRBV9	15	TRBJ2-1	CASSPGLTAYNEQFF	TGTGCCAGCAGCCCCGGACTGACTGCTTACAATGAGCAGTTCTTC
TRBD1	.	TRBV6-5	13	TRBJ1-2	CASGQGVAYGYTF	TGTGCCAGCGGACAGGGGGTTGCCTATGGCTACACCTTC
TRBD1	.	TRBV2	12	TRBJ2-3	CASSGQGNTQYF	TGTGCCAGCAGCGGACAGGGAAATACGCAGTATTTT
TRBD1	.	TRBV18	14	TRBJ2-3	CASSPTGGTDTQYF	TGTGCCAGCTCACCAACAGGGGGCACAGATACGCAGTATTTT
TRBD2	.	TRBV19	15	TRBJ2-5	CASSPGGAGQETQYF	TGTGCCAGTAGCCCGGGGGGGGCGGGACAAGAGACCCAGTACTTC
TRBD1	.	TRBV11-2	15	TRBJ1-6	CASSFGTANVAPLHF	TGTGCCAGCAGCTTCGGGACAGCGAACGTGGCACCCCTCCACTTT
TRBD2	.	TRBV9	11	TRBJ2-1	CASSSSGRQFF	TGTGCCAGCAGCTCCAGCGGGAGGCAGTTCTTC
TRBD1	.	TRBV29-1	13	TRBJ2-3	CSVQLQGADTQYF	TGCAGCGTTCAGTTACAGGGGGCAGATACGCAGTATTTT
TRBD2	.	TRBV11-2	14	TRBJ2-5	CASSLGTIQETQYF	TGTGCCAGCAGCTTGGGGACTATCCAAGAGACCCAGTACTTC
.	.	TRBV30	13	TRBJ1-6	CAWGGFYNSPLHF	TGTGCCTGGGGGGGCTTCTATAATTCACCCCTCCACTTT
.	.	TRBV5-1	13	TRBJ2-7	CASSFGQTYEQYF	TGCGCCAGCAGCTTTGGACAGACCTACGAGCAGTACTTC
TRBD2	.	TRBV6-1	18	TRBJ2-1	CASSDIRTGLSGGNEQFF	TGTGCCAGCAGTGATATAAGGACAGGTCTTAGCGGGGGGAATGAGCAGTTCTTC
TRBD1	.	TRBV19	12	TRBJ2-1	CASSINRGSQFF	TGTGCCAGTAGTATCAACAGGGGGTCGCAGTTCTTC
TRBD2	.	TRBV5-4	14	TRBJ2-7	CASSPGLAIYEQYF	TGTGCCAGCAGCCCGGGACTAGCGATCTACGAGCAGTACTTC
.	.	TRBV19	14	TRBJ1-1	CASSIPRHPREAFF	TGTGCCAGTAGTATCCCAAGGCATCCGCGGGAAGCTTTCTTT
.	.	TRBV7-9	14	TRBJ1-2	CASVIGAGAGGYTF	TGTGCCAGCGTAATTGGGGCGGGGGCAGGTGGCTACACCTTC
TRBD2	few	TRBV18	15	TRBJ2-5	CASSPSSGGQETQYF	TGTGCCAGCTCACCATCTAGCGGGGGCCAAGAGACCCAGTACTTC
TRBD1	.	TRBV18	14	TRBJ1-5	CASSQGQNNQPQHF	TGTGCCAGCTCCCAGGGACAGAACAATCAGCCCCAGCATTTT
.	.	TRBV7-2	16	TRBJ1-4	CASSSNVGATNEKLFF	TGTGCCAGCAGCTCCAATGTTGGGGCGACTAATGAAAAACTGTTTTTT
.	.	TRBV7-2	14	TRBJ2-1	CASSFRVGQPIQFF	TGTGCCAGCAGCTTTCGGGTAGGCCAACCAATTCAGTTCTTC
.	.	TRBV7-2	15	TRBJ1-6	CASSYTDSYNSPLHF	TGTGCCAGCAGCTACACCGACAGCTATAATTCACCCCTCCACTTT
.	few	TRBV6-6	13	TRBJ2-5	CASRGGGAETQYF	TGTGCCAGCCGGGGAGGGGGTGCGGAGACCCAGTACTTC
.	.	TRBV5-1	14	TRBJ1-2	CASSQQGFTMGYTF	TGCGCCAGCAGCCAACAGGGATTTACTATGGGCTACACCTTC
TRBD2	.	TRBV7-3	15	TRBJ2-1	CASSFTSGGAYEQFF	TGTGCCAGCAGCTTTACTAGCGGGGGGGCCTATGAGCAGTTCTTC